Below, 27 T cell receptor beta chains from the same sample are listed, as sequenced in a study of blood T cells in healthy people across ages. Then a second PCR, running roughly 7 to 11 cycles, was carried out with a sample-barcoded 5' primer and a J-beta primer mix. TCRdb called the 5' RACE reads again in MiXCR, with one record for every CDR3 protein. The data contain approximately 800,000 distinct CDR3 sequences, approximately 60% of them singletons. Specimen: blood. These receptors all come from a man aged 40-49 years in good health.

This clonotype was observed a handful of times. The CDR3 is CASSLGVSGTGYTF. In DNA, the CDR3 is TGCGCCAGCAGCTTGGGAGTTTCAGGGACTGGCTACACCTTC. The chain is built from TRBV5-1 and TRBJ1-2, with a tentative D call TRBD1 (5 bases). Germline V gene sequence: CDR1 SGHRS, CDR2 YFSETQ. The CDR3 covers 14 residues. V lost 0 bases and J 7 bases, leaving 13 bases between the germline ends.

The rearrangement joins TRBV3-1 to TRBJ2-3; 9 nucleotides match TRBD2. The V gene end was trimmed by 4 bases and the J gene end by 4 bases; junction bases not matched to a gene: 6. Germline V gene sequence: CDR1 LGHDT, CDR2 YNNKEL (reference sequence). CDR3 length: 15 amino acids. As DNA, the CDR3 is TGTGCCAGCAGCCCCCAGGCGGGAGGGTCAGATACGCAGTATTTT. Translated, it gives CASSPQAGGSDTQYF.

The rearrangement links TRBV5-1 to TRBJ1-4, with D perhaps TRBD1 (6 bases). Germline CDR1 reads SGHRS; CDR2 reads YFSETQ. The CDR3 has 16 residues. Trimming removed 1 base at V and 1 base at J, with 11 bases between. The CDR3 sequence is CASSLSGDLTNEKLFF. As DNA, the CDR3 is TGCGCCAGCAGCTTGTCAGGGGACCTAACTAATGAAAAACTGTTTTTT.

The chain joins TRBV5-1 to TRBJ2-2; D possibly corresponds to TRBD1 (6 bases). This CDR3 region has 14 residues. V lost 0 bases to trimming and J lost 6 bases, with 9 bases between them. Germline-derived CDR1 and CDR2 are SGHRS and YFSETQ. The CDR3: CASSLGGGAGELFF. CDR3 DNA: TGCGCCAGCAGCTTGGGAGGGGGAGCCGGGGAGCTGTTTTTT. Together with reference TRBV5-1 and TRBJ2-2, the CDR3 gives the full variable domain: KAGVTQTPRYLIKTRGQQVTLSCSPISGHRSVSWYQQTPGQGLQFLFEYFSETQRNKGNFPGRFSGRQFSNSRSEMNVSTLELGDSALYLCASSLGGGAGELFFGEGSRLTVL.

The CDR3 DNA sequence: TGCAGCGTCGCCATAGGGGGGCGCAGTGAAAAACTGTTTTTT. This sequence encodes CSVAIGGRSEKLFF. The chain has TRBV29-1 and TRBJ1-4, with D tentatively TRBD1 (6 bases). Germline-derived CDR1 and CDR2 are SQVTM and ANQGSEA. Trimming removed 6 bases from V and 7 bases from J, with 18 bases in between. This CDR3 has 14 residues.

This sequence joins TRBV6-2 or TRBV6-3 and TRBJ2-6, with a possible D match to TRBD2 (5 bases). Germline loops: CDR1 MNHEY, CDR2 SVGEGT. This CDR3 is 14 amino acids long. V was shortened by 8 bases and J by 2 bases, with 10 bases between the two germline ends. CDR3 protein: CASCTGAGANVLTF. DNA of the CDR3: TGTGCCAGCTGTACCGGGGCTGGGGCCAACGTCCTGACTTTC.

The CDR3 loop is CAISQEIWETQYF. Written as DNA, the CDR3 is TGTGCCATCTCACAGGAGATTTGGGAGACCCAGTACTTC. The gene calls are TRBV7-2 and TRBJ2-5, with D perhaps TRBD1 (5 bases). The CDR3 is made up of 13 amino acids. From germline, CDR1 is SGHTA and CDR2 FQGNSA. V lost 10 bases and J 5 bases, leaving 17 bases between the germline ends.

J is TRBJ2-5 and V is TRBV20-1; 10 bases are shared with TRBD1. The DNA end favors TRBJ2-7, so the J call may be wrong. Germline V gene sequence: CDR1 DFQATT, CDR2 SNEGSKA (reference sequence). The CDR3 contains 13 residues. CDR3 sequence reads: CSARGGQGTEQYF. In nucleotides, the CDR3 is TGCAGTGCTAGAGGGGGACAGGGGACCGAGCAGTACTTC.

This clonotype has more than one count but fewer than ten. The chain links TRBV10-3 to TRBJ2-5; unclear D gene. V was trimmed by 3 bases and J by 2 bases, leaving 7 bases between them. The CDR3 has 13 residues. CDR1 ENHRY and CDR2 SYGVKD come from the germline V gene. Written as DNA, the CDR3 is TGTGCCATCAGTGAACAGACGCAAGAGACCCAGTACTTC. Translated, it gives CAISEQTQETQYF.

The V and J genes are TRBV7-2 and TRBJ2-7, with a possible D match to TRBD2 (6 bases). V dropped 5 bases and J dropped 5 bases, with 16 bases sitting between them. Germline values: CDR1 SGHTA, CDR2 FQGNSA. CDR3 length equals 14 residues. The CDR3 bases are TGTGCCAGCAGCCGAAGGGACTCTCTGAACGAGCAGTACTTC. It yields the protein CASSRRDSLNEQYF.

V usage is TRBV7-6 and J usage is TRBJ2-7; D is possibly TRBD2 (9 bases). V was cut by 4 bases and J by 5 bases, with 18 bases left in between. The CDR3 sequence is 15 residues long. Per germline, CDR1 SGHVS and CDR2 FNYEAQ. The CDR3 here is CASSYQGASGNEQYF. CDR3 nucleotide sequence: TGTGCCAGCAGCTACCAGGGGGCTAGCGGGAACGAGCAGTACTTC.

This clonotype was seen only a few times. J is TRBJ1-4 and V is TRBV5-1, with D maybe TRBD1 (6 bases). Germline V gene data show CDR1 as SGHRS and CDR2 as YFSETQ. The CDR3 totals 17 residues. V lost 0 bases, J lost 7 bases, and 19 bases lay in between. The CDR3 protein is CASSLALGGGRREKLFF. The CDR3 nucleotides read TGCGCCAGCAGCTTGGCCTTGGGAGGGGGACGGCGTGAAAAACTGTTTTTT.

V usage is TRBV11-1 and J usage is TRBJ1-6, with a possible D match to TRBD1 (5 bases). Germline CDR1 SGHAT, CDR2 FQDESV (reference sequence). The CDR3 covers 13 residues. V shed 5 bases and J shed 13 bases, with 15 bases lying between them. The CDR3 DNA reads as TGTGCCAGCAGCCAGGGACGGAACACGCCCCTCCACTTT. Protein: CASSQGRNTPLHF.

This clonotype was picked up a small number of times. This rearrangement joins TRBV10-3 to TRBJ2-5; TRBD2 might be the D (6 bases). Germline CDR1 is ENHRY and CDR2 is SYGVKD. This CDR3 has 15 amino acids. V gave up 0 bases and J gave up 4 bases, with 12 bases separating them. The CDR3 coding sequence is TGTGCCATCAGTGAGTCAACTAGCCGAGGAGAGACCCAGTACTTC. Translated, it gives CAISESTSRGETQYF.

The V call is TRBV10-3, the J call TRBJ2-3; no firm D call. The CDR3 is made up of 14 amino acids. CDR1 is ENHRY and CDR2 is SYGVKD in the germline V gene. The V and J ends lost 3 bases and 2 bases respectively, with 9 bases between them. The CDR3 region has the DNA TGTGCCATCAGTGACTCGGCCCTCACAGATACGCAGTATTTT. This gives the protein CAISDSALTDTQYF.

CDR3 DNA sequence: TGCAGTGCTAGGGGACAGGGAGGGGCCAACGTCCTGACTTTC. Residues: CSARGQGGANVLTF. The genes are TRBV20-1 and TRBJ2-6, with TRBD1 identical over 9 bases. The CDR3 contains 14 residues. V lost 3 bases and J lost 4; bases outside the gene matches: 1. Germline CDR1 and CDR2: DFQATT and SNEGSKA (reference sequence).

As concerns this clonotype: Germline is not matched at one junction end, which may reflect a read error. The chain links TRBV20-1 to TRBJ1-6, with TRBD1 as a possible D gene (5 bases). CDR1 and CDR2 (germline): DFQATT, SNEGSKA (reference sequence). The CDR3 extends over 15 amino acids. In DNA, the CDR3 is TGTAGTGTTCGCACGGACACAGATTGGGGATCACCCCTCCACTTT. Translated, it gives CSVRTDTDWGSPLHF.

This clonotype was counted only a few times. The chain uses TRBV4-1 and TRBJ2-6; the match to TRBD2 covers 11 bases. CDR1 is MGHRA, CDR2 YSYEKL, per germline. The CDR3 spans 19 residues. J lost 0 bases, V lost 2 bases, and 6 bases had no gene match. The CDR3: CASSQRGLADSSGANVLTF. In DNA form, the CDR3 reads TGCGCCAGCAGCCAAAGGGGACTAGCGGATAGCTCTGGGGCCAACGTCCTGACTTTC.

The table lists this clonotype with a few counts. As DNA, the CDR3 is TGTGCCAGCAGCTTATTCGGGGGTGCGGAGACCCAGTACTTC. It translates to CASSLFGGAETQYF. The chain combines TRBV7-9 with TRBJ2-5; maybe TRBD2 (6 bases). V lost 2 bases, J lost 5 bases, and 12 bases lay in between. The CDR3 consists of 14 residues. The V gene's germline CDR1 is SEHNR and CDR2 FQNEAQ (reference sequence).

Only a few counts were recorded for this clonotype. This chain uses TRBV3-1 with TRBJ2-1, with 10 nucleotides matching TRBD2. Germline V gene data show CDR1 as LGHDT and CDR2 as YNNKEL (reference sequence). V was pared by 3 bases and J by 5 bases, with 10 bases of the junction left unmatched. The CDR3 is 17 residues long. CDR3 sequence: CASSHFQGLAGDNEQFF. The CDR3 bases are TGTGCCAGCAGCCATTTTCAAGGGCTAGCGGGAGACAATGAGCAGTTCTTC.

This clonotype has a handful of counts. V usage is TRBV2 and J usage is TRBJ2-2; D remains ambiguous. The length of the CDR3 is 16 residues. Trimming took off 4 bases at V and 2 bases at J, with 14 bases between the two ends. Germline CDR1 SNHLY, CDR2 FYNNEI. The DNA for the CDR3 is TGTGCCAGCAGTGTTAGAGCCCCGACTAACACCGGGGAGCTGTTTTTT. Its protein product is CASSVRAPTNTGELFF.

The chain couples TRBV7-2 to TRBJ2-1; D remains unclear. V was cut by 0 bases and J by 0 bases, with 9 bases left in between. The CDR3 is made up of 16 amino acids. From germline, CDR1 is SGHTA and CDR2 FQGNSA. CDR3 loop: CASSLAGASSYNEQFF. DNA of the CDR3: TGTGCCAGCAGCTTAGCTGGCGCGAGCTCCTACAATGAGCAGTTCTTC.

This chain uses TRBV6-6 with TRBJ1-4; TRBD1 might be the D (6 bases). The V end lost 2 bases, the J end lost 7 bases, and 14 bases lay between the germline ends. The CDR3 spans 15 residues. Germline values: CDR1 MNHNY, CDR2 SVGAGI (reference sequence). CDR3 protein: CASSYRGGVGEKLFF. CDR3 DNA sequence: TGTGCCAGCAGTTACCGCGGGGGCGTGGGTGAAAAACTGTTTTTT.

The chain couples TRBV6-1 to TRBJ2-1; TRBD1 matches 8 bases. Germline V CDR1 and CDR2: MNHNS, SASEGT. The V and J ends lost 2 bases and 7 bases, in that order; junction bases with no gene match: 7. This CDR3 has 15 amino acids. The CDR3, as DNA: TGTGCCAGCAGTGAAACAGGGGGAAGTCGGAATGAGCAGTTCTTC. Translation gives CASSETGGSRNEQFF.

This rearrangement joins TRBV29-1 to TRBJ1-1; no clear D. The CDR3 loop spans 12 amino acids. CDR1 is SQVTM and CDR2 is ANQGSEA in the germline V gene. Trimming removed 6 bases at V and 1 base at J, with 9 bases between. In DNA form, the CDR3 reads TGCAGCGTAGCCCCATCGAACACTGAAGCTTTCTTT. This translates into CSVAPSNTEAFF. Drawing the rest from reference TRBV29-1 and TRBJ1-1, the complete variable domain is SAVISQKPSRDICQRGTSLTIQCQVDSQVTMMFWYRQQPGQSLTLIATANQGSEATYESGFVIDKFPISRPNLTFSTLTVSNMSPEDSSIYLCSVAPSNTEAFFGQGTRLTVV.

Comments on this clonotype: A much larger clonotype is one base distant, so this may be a read error. V and J are TRBV7-2 and TRBJ1-6, with a tentative D call TRBD1 (5 bases). The germline V gene has CDR1 SGHTA and CDR2 FQGNSA. The CDR3 loop spans 15 amino acids. CDR3 nucleotides: TGTGCCAGCAGCTTAGAGGTCCAGGGTATCTCACCCCCCCACTTT. Protein product: CASSLEVQGISPPHF.

The V call is TRBV20-1, the J call TRBJ2-3, with 12 nucleotides matching TRBD1. The germline V gene encodes CDR1 DFQATT and CDR2 SNEGSKA (reference sequence). J lost 5 bases, V lost 3 bases, and 6 bases had no gene match. This CDR3 contains 15 residues. The CDR3 nucleotides are TGCAGTGCTAGGTGGGGACAGGGGGCTTTAGATACGCAGTATTTT. Protein: CSARWGQGALDTQYF.